This T cell receptor (beta chain) was recorded in a study of lung T cells in sarcoidosis with Löfgren's syndrome. At the level of the study: Bronchoalveolar lavage fluid in sarcoidosis accumulates CD4+ T cells. Repertoire analyses centered on Löfgren's syndrome patients. Findings of the study overall: Shared TRAV12-1 and TRBV2 CDR3 motifs across Löfgren's syndrome patients reportedly suggested public CD4+ TCRs. TRAV12-1 and TRBV2 were reportedly most expanded in Löfgren's patients.

Ten or more counts support this clonotype. As yet, its antigen is unknown. The V gene's germline CDR1 is MDHEN and CDR2 SYDVKM. The CDR3 runs 14 residues. The V end lost 3 bases, the J end lost 2 bases, and 8 bases lay between the germline ends. MiXCR, applied by TCRdb to the reads, yields one record per CDR3 protein. Of tens of thousands of distinct CDR3 sequences in the sample, about 20% were seen once. The chain couples TRBV28 to TRBJ1-5; D remains ambiguous. The sample was CD4+ T cells from PBMCs. The sequence was obtained from a human donor with sarcoidosis (Löfgren's syndrome or another form), or a control subject (not recorded which). Here the CDR3 DNA reads TGTGCCAGCAGTTTCCACTTTGGCAATCAGCCCCAGCATTTT. It translates to CASSFHFGNQPQHF.